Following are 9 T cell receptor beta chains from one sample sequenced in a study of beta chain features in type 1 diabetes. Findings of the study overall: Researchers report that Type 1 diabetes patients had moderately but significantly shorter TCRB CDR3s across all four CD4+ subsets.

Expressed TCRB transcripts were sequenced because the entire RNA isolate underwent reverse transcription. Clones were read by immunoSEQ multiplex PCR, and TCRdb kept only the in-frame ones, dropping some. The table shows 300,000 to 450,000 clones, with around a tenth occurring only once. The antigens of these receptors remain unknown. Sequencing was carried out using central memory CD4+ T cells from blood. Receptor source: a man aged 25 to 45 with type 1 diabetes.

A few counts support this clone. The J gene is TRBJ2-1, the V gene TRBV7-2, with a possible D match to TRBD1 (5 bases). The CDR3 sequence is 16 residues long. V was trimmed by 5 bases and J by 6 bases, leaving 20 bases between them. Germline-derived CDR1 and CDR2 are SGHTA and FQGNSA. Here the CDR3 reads CASSVTLGQGPNEQFF. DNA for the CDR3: TGTGCCAGCAGCGTCACCCTAGGGCAGGGCCCCAATGAGCAGTTCTTC.

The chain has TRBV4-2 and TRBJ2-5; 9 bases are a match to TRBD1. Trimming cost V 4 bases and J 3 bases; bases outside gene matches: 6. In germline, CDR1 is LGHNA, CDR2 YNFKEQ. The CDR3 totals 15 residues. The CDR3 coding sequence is TGTGCCAGCAGCCGATTCGGGGACAGGGAAGAGACCCAGTACTTC. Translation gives CASSRFGDREETQYF.

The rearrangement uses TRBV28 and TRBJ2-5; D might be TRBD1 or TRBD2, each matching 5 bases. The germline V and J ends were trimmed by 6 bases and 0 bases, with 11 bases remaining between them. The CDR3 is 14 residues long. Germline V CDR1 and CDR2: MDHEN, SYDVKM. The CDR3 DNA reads TGTGCCAGCAGCCTCAAGGGACACCAAGAGACCCAGTACTTC. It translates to CASSLKGHQETQYF.

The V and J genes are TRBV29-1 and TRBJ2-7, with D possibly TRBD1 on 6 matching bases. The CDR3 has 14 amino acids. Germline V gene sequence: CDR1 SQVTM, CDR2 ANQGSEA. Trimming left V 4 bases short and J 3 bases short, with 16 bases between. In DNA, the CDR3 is TGCAGCGTTGTGGGGGCTGGGGGATACTACGAGCAGTACTTC. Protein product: CSVVGAGGYYEQYF.

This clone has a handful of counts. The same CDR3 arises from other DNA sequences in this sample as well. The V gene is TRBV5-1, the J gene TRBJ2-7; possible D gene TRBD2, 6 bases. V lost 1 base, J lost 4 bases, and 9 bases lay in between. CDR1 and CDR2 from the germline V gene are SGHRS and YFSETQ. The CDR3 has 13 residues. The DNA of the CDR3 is TGCGCCAGCAGCTTGCGGGAGCGGTACGAGCAGTACTTC. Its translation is CASSLRERYEQYF.

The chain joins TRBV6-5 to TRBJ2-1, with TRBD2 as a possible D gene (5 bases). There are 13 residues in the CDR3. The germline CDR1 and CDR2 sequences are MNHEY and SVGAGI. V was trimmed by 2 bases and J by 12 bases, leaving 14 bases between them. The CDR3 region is CASSYPSGIRQFF. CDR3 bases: TGTGCCAGCAGTTACCCATCCGGGATACGGCAGTTCTTC.

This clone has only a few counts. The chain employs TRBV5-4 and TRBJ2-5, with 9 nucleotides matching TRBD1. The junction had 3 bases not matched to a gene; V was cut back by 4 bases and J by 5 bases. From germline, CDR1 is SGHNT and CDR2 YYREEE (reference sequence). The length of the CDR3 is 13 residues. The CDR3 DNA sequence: TGTGCCAGCAGCCCCGGGACAGGGGAGACCCAGTACTTC. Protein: CASSPGTGETQYF. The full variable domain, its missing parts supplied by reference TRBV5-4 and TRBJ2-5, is ETGVTQSPTHLIKTRGQQVTLRCSSQSGHNTVSWYQQALGQGPQFIFQYYREEENGRGNFPPRFSGLQFPNYSSELNVNALELDDSALYLCASSPGTGETQYFGPGTRLLVL.

CDR3 sequence (DNA): TGTGCCAGCAGCTTAGACAGGGATGGGACCCAGTACTTC. It encodes CASSLDRDGTQYF. The V gene is TRBV7-8, the J gene TRBJ2-5, with D tentatively TRBD1 (6 bases). There are 13 residues in the CDR3. The V and J ends lost 1 base and 7 bases respectively, with 10 bases between them. In germline, CDR1 is SGHVS, CDR2 FQNEAQ.

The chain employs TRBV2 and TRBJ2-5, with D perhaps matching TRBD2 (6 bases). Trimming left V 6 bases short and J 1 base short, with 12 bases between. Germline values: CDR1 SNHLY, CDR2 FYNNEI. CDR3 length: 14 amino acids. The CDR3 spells CASRAGHFQETQYF. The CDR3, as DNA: TGTGCCAGCAGGGCGGGGCACTTCCAAGAGACCCAGTACTTC.